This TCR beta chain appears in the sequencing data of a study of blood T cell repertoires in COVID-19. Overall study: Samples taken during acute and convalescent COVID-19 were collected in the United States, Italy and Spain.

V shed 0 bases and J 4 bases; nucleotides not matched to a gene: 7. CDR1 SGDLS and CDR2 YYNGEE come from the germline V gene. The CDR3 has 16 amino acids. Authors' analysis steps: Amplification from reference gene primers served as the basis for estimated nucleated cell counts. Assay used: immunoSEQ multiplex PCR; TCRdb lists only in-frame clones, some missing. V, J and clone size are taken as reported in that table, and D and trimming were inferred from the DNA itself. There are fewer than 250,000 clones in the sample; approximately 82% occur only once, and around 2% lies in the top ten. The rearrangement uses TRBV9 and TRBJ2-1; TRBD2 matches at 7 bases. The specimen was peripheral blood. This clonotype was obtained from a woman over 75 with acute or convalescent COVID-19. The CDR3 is CASSVGEGVPYNEQFF. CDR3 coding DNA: TGTGCCAGCAGCGTAGGGGAGGGCGTACCGTACAATGAGCAGTTCTTC.